This T cell receptor (beta chain) was captured by sequencing in a study of shared clonotypes between healthy human individuals. Whole-study context: Donors consisted of two women and three men between 18 and 49. Study observations and caveats: The study found about 5% of naive CD4 clonotypes shared across four donors. The generation probabilities recorded for non-shared clonotypes fell below those of clonotypes shared by all four donors.

Comments on this clone: Antigen: not known.

The authors' processing: Filtering differed, since immunoSEQ gave only junction sequences and no quality scores. Repertoires were generated with immunoSEQ multiplex PCR, while TCRdb's copy carries only in-frame clones and drops some. D and trimming were read from the DNA, whereas the V and J calls and clone size are those reported in that table. The sample contains roughly 2 million clones, approximately 95% of which appear only once. V was clipped by 3 bases and J by 0 bases, with 12 bases between them. This CDR3 spans 15 amino acids. Germline loops: CDR1 SGHRS, CDR2 YFSETQ. The chain carries TRBV5-1 and TRBJ1-2; D ambiguous. This sequence originates from a man aged 18-30 years in good health. What was sequenced was naive CD4+ T cells sorted from blood. Subset given: CD45RA+ positively selected. The CDR3 nucleotides read TGCGCCAGCAGCTCCTCGGTCAGCGCTAACTATGGCTACACCTTC. Translation: CASSSSVSANYGYTF.